This TCR beta chain was captured by sequencing in a study of T cell responses to AZD1222 COVID-19 vaccine. Whole-study findings and limits: Most donors were white British and more were female, and clonal diversity was possibly underestimated. Targets within unmutated variant regions were reportedly found for nearly half of spike-specific TCRs.

Per germline, CDR1 LNHDA and CDR2 SQIVND (reference sequence). There are 13 residues in the CDR3. Trimming took off 5 bases at V and 2 bases at J, with 10 bases between the two ends. Profiled with immunoSEQ multiplex PCR; TCRdb holds only in-frame clones, not every one. This table has 85,000 to 120,000 clones, less than 95% appearing once. Comments on this clone: Antigen unknown.

This TCR was recovered from an adult who received the AZD1222 COVID-19 vaccine. This rearrangement joins TRBV19 to TRBJ2-7, with D possibly being TRBD1 or TRBD2 (5 bases each). The sample in question was peripheral blood, obtained 28 days after the second AZD1222 dose. The CDR3, as DNA: TGTGCCAGTAGTTCAGGGACCGCCTACGAGCAGTACTTC. Residues: CASSSGTAYEQYF.